This T cell receptor beta chain was captured by sequencing in a study of T cells in Graves' hyperthyroidism and ophthalmopathy. V was pared by 8 bases and J by 6 bases, with 6 bases of the junction left unmatched. CDR1 is SNHLY and CDR2 is FYNNEI in the germline V gene. This CDR3 has 13 residues. This clonotype was seen at least ten times. It was RNA transcripts that yielded the amplified TCR beta CDR3 regions. Carried out on the TCR CDR3, a first-round RT-PCR used the HTBI primer set. TCRdb used MiXCR to reprocess the multiplex PCR reads, holding one entry per CDR3 protein. The data hold hundreds of thousands of distinct CDR3 sequences, with 38% observed a single time.

The sequence came from a man between 18 and 35 years old with Graves' hyperthyroidism. Sequenced material: blood. The rearrangement joins TRBV2 to TRBJ1-5; TRBD1 agrees at 8 bases. CDR3 sequence: CASAGQGFQPQHF. The CDR3 DNA reads as TGTGCCAGCGCAGGACAGGGATTTCAGCCCCAGCATTTT.